This T cell receptor (beta chain) was captured in a study of OX40 agonist ivuxolimab in advanced cancers. Study context: Of mixed ages from about 20 to 80 and averaging about 65 years, the group was almost 85% male. People who had prior anti-PD-1, anti-PD-L1 or anti-CTLA-4 therapy could take part, and under 45% had some.

Germline CDR1 and CDR2: SGHTA and FQGNSA. The CDR3 is 14 amino acids. With 1 base removed from V and 9 bases from J, the gap between germline ends came to 10 bases. TCRdb's copy holds only in-frame clones and misses some; the assay was immunoSEQ multiplex PCR. The sample lists around 79,000 clones, 70% to 90% occurring once. General observations from the study: Expanded peripheral T cells had an undetermined antigen specificity. At 0.1 to 3.0 mg/kg and by week 6, clonal expansion occurred in CD4+ and CD8+ blood T cells.

As concerns this clone: Its antigen is currently unknown.

The input for sequencing was CD4+ or CD8+ T cells sorted from blood, taken in a trial of the OX40 agonist ivuxolimab. The origin of this receptor is an adult with an advanced solid tumor such as melanoma, head and neck, liver or kidney cancer. This rearrangement joins TRBV7-2 to TRBJ1-6; D is ambiguous. This CDR3 is CASSLEPLGSPLHF. CDR3 coding DNA: TGTGCCAGCAGCTTAGAACCGCTTGGTTCACCCCTCCACTTT. Using reference TRBV7-2 and TRBJ1-6 for the parts outside the CDR3, the full variable domain is GAGVSQSPSNKVTEKGKDVELRCDPISGHTALYWYRQSLGQGLEFLIYFQGNSAPDKSGLPSDRFSAERTGGSVSTLTIQRTQQEDSAVYLCASSLEPLGSPLHFGNGTRLTVT.